One sample yielded the 21 T cell receptor beta chains listed below, sequenced in a study of somatic mutations in cytotoxic T cells in rheumatoid arthritis. The protocol was immunoSEQ multiplex PCR, while the TCRdb copy is restricted to in-frame clones and leaves out a portion. The sample holds approximately 23,000 clones, approximately 80% seen once. The sequencing sample was made of CD8+ T cells sorted from blood. The receptor source for this set is an adult with rheumatoid arthritis.

This clone was observed once. The V and J genes are TRBV27 and TRBJ2-7, with TRBD2 identical over 10 bases. Trimming removed 7 bases from V and 6 bases from J; junction bases left unmatched: 9. Germline CDR1 is MNHEY and CDR2 is SMNVEV (reference sequence). The CDR3 spans 14 residues. CDR3 bases: TGTGCCAGCAAGCCAGCGGGGGGGCTACTCGAGCAGTACTTC. Its translation is CASKPAGGLLEQYF.

The chain employs TRBV6-5 and TRBJ2-2; possible D gene TRBD2, 5 bases. The CDR3 is made up of 14 amino acids. CDR1 and CDR2 from the germline V gene are MNHEY and SVGAGI. V was shortened by 0 bases and J by 7 bases, with 9 bases between the two germline ends. CDR3 sequence: CASSYSSGNGELFF. The CDR3 DNA reads as TGTGCCAGCAGTTACTCGTCGGGAAACGGGGAGCTGTTTTTT.

The chain joins TRBV7-9 to TRBJ2-7; TRBD1 agrees at 7 bases. The CDR3 contains 16 residues. V was pared by 8 bases and J by 0 bases, with 13 bases of the junction left unmatched. Germline CDR1 reads SEHNR; CDR2 reads FQNEAQ (reference sequence). The CDR3 protein is CASYSFIRGHSYEQYF. CDR3 sequence (DNA): TGTGCCAGCTACAGCTTTATAAGGGGGCACTCCTACGAGCAGTACTTC.

The rearrangement links TRBV7-8 to TRBJ1-1, with unresolved D. The CDR3 covers 16 residues. The germline V and J ends were trimmed by 2 bases and 5 bases, with 18 bases remaining between them. Germline assignment: CDR1 SGHVS and CDR2 FQNEAQ. The CDR3 sequence is CASSLIGEGKGTEAFF. The CDR3 nucleotides are TGTGCCAGCAGCTTAATCGGTGAGGGAAAAGGGACTGAAGCTTTCTTT.

The CDR3: CASSLSEMGEQYF. CDR3 sequence (DNA): TGTGCCAGCAGCTTATCAGAGATGGGCGAGCAGTACTTC. This rearrangement joins TRBV7-6 to TRBJ2-7; D not resolved. Trimming pared 2 bases from V and 6 bases from J, leaving 11 bases between. Germline loops: CDR1 SGHVS, CDR2 FNYEAQ. The CDR3 runs 13 residues.

The rearrangement joins TRBV5-4 to TRBJ2-2, with D maybe TRBD1 (6 bases). Germline values: CDR1 SGHNT, CDR2 YYREEE (reference sequence). V lost 2 bases and J lost 2, with 10 bases in between. The CDR3 length is 15 residues. In nucleotides, the CDR3 is TGTGCCAGCAGCTTCACAGGGATTAACACCGGGGAGCTGTTTTTT. This codes for CASSFTGINTGELFF. The full variable domain, with the rest looked up from reference TRBV5-4 and TRBJ2-2, is ETGVTQSPTHLIKTRGQQVTLRCSSQSGHNTVSWYQQALGQGPQFIFQYYREEENGRGNFPPRFSGLQFPNYSSELNVNALELDDSALYLCASSFTGINTGELFFGEGSRLTVL.

The chain employs TRBV28 and TRBJ1-5; D is unclear. The V gene's germline CDR1 is MDHEN and CDR2 SYDVKM. V was trimmed by 6 bases and J by 0 bases, leaving 9 bases between them. This CDR3 comprises 14 residues. The CDR3 nucleotides read TGTGCCAGCAGAAACAGTAATAGCAATCAGCCCCAGCATTTT. Translating it yields CASRNSNSNQPQHF.

This sequence joins TRBV11-2 and TRBJ2-5, with 12 nucleotides matching TRBD2. The CDR3 runs 18 residues. Germline trimming cut 2 bases from V and 3 bases from J; bases unmatched to any gene: 10. Germline V CDR1 and CDR2: SGHAT, FQNNGV. The CDR3 nucleotides read TGTGCCAGCAGCTTATTTGCGGCTAGCGGGAGGGCCAAAGAGACCCAGTACTTC. It specifies CASSLFAASGRAKETQYF.

This clone has a handful of counts. The CDR3 spells CASSGITGPYEQYF. CDR3 in DNA: TGTGCCAGTAGTGGGATAACAGGACCCTACGAGCAGTACTTC. V usage is TRBV19 and J usage is TRBJ2-7; possibly TRBD1 for D (5 bases). Per germline, CDR1 LNHDA and CDR2 SQIVND (reference sequence). The CDR3 is 14 residues long. V was cut by 5 bases and J by 2 bases, with 13 bases left in between. Drawing the rest from reference TRBV19 and TRBJ2-7, the complete variable domain is DGGITQSPKYLFRKEGQNVTLSCEQNLNHDAMYWYRQDPGQGLRLIYYSQIVNDFQKGDIAEGYSVSREKKESFPLTVTSAQKNPTAFYLCASSGITGPYEQYFGPGTRLTVT.

This clone was picked up a small number of times. This rearrangement joins TRBV30 to TRBJ2-7; TRBD2 is a possible D gene (6 bases). CDR3 length: 14 residues. V was shortened by 1 base and J by 3 bases, with 13 bases between the two germline ends. The germline V gene has CDR1 GTSNPN and CDR2 SVGIG (reference sequence). The CDR3: CAWSAGVGGYEQYF. CDR3 coding DNA: TGTGCCTGGAGTGCGGGGGTTGGAGGCTACGAGCAGTACTTC.

The chain is built from TRBV7-9 and TRBJ2-3; D gene unclear. The CDR3 has 16 amino acids. Deletions cut 5 bases from V and 3 bases from J, with 18 bases between. Germline CDR1 is SEHNR and CDR2 is FQNEAQ (reference sequence). The CDR3 coding sequence is TGTGCCAGCAGCACCGGGCCCGGTTGGGGTACAGATACGCAGTATTTT. It translates to CASSTGPGWGTDTQYF.

This clone was counted a few times. The chain is built from TRBV6-1 and TRBJ2-4; the D gene is possibly TRBD1 (6 bases). CDR1 MNHNS and CDR2 SASEGT come from the germline V gene. The CDR3 is made up of 17 amino acids. V was trimmed by 1 base and J by 1 base, leaving 14 bases between them. CDR3 DNA sequence: TGTGCCAGCAGTGAAGAGAGCTCCGACAGGGCCAAAAACATTCAGTACTTC. Residues: CASSEESSDRAKNIQYF.

This clone is deemed large. V usage is TRBV19 and J usage is TRBJ1-1, with TRBD1 as a possible D gene (5 bases). The V gene's germline CDR1 is LNHDA and CDR2 SQIVND (reference sequence). Trimming cost V 1 base and J 6 bases, with 12 bases left between them. The CDR3 has 14 residues. For the CDR3, the DNA is TGTGCCAGTAGTATAGGCCGGGGGATGCCTGAAGCTTTCTTT. This gives the protein CASSIGRGMPEAFF. Full variable domain (outside the CDR3, taken from reference TRBV19 and TRBJ1-1): DGGITQSPKYLFRKEGQNVTLSCEQNLNHDAMYWYRQDPGQGLRLIYYSQIVNDFQKGDIAEGYSVSREKKESFPLTVTSAQKNPTAFYLCASSIGRGMPEAFFGQGTRLTVV.

The CDR3, as DNA: TGCGCCAGCAGCCAAGGGTGGACTAGCGGACGCACAGATACGCAGTATTTT. Translation gives CASSQGWTSGRTDTQYF. The genes are TRBV4-1 and TRBJ2-3, with 10 bases aligning to TRBD2. V trimming: 1 base; J trimming: 1 base; junction bases outside the gene matches: 5. Germline-derived CDR1 and CDR2 are MGHRA and YSYEKL. The CDR3 is 17 residues long.

This clone was seen a single time. This rearrangement joins TRBV15 to TRBJ1-5; D is unclear. The CDR3 covers 12 residues. Trimming removed 3 bases at V and 7 bases at J, with 7 bases between. Germline values: CDR1 LNHNV, CDR2 YYDKDF (reference sequence). The CDR3 region has the DNA TGTGCCACCAGCAGGAAAGGACAGCCCCAGCATTTT. This sequence encodes CATSRKGQPQHF.

This clone was detected only once. CDR3 residues: CASSQVVTPSGYTF. The CDR3 DNA reads TGCGCCAGCAGCCAAGTAGTGACCCCCTCGGGCTACACCTTC. The genes are TRBV4-1 and TRBJ1-2; D remains ambiguous. The CDR3 sequence is 14 residues long. CDR1 and CDR2 (germline): MGHRA, YSYEKL. V lost 1 base to trimming and J lost 8 bases, with 14 bases between them.

The chain carries TRBV4-3 and TRBJ2-7; D not resolved. CDR1 and CDR2 from the germline V gene are LGHNA and YSLEER. This CDR3 region has 14 residues. V was pared by 0 bases and J by 2 bases, with 8 bases between. The CDR3 loop reads CASSQDRGAYEQYF. Written as DNA, the CDR3 is TGCGCCAGCAGCCAAGATCGCGGAGCCTACGAGCAGTACTTC.

Only a few counts were recorded for this clone. The CDR3 DNA follows: TGTGCCAGCAGCTTAGCGGGAGGACCCTACACCTTC. Translating it yields CASSLAGGPYTF. The V and J genes are TRBV7-9 and TRBJ1-2; no clear D gene. V dropped 0 bases and J dropped 10 bases, with 9 bases sitting between them. CDR1 is SEHNR and CDR2 is FQNEAQ in the germline V gene (reference sequence). This CDR3 contains 12 residues.

The V gene is TRBV11-3, the J gene TRBJ2-1; TRBD2 matches 15 bases. This CDR3 contains 18 residues. The V gene end was trimmed by 3 bases and the J gene end by 1 base; junction bases not matched to a gene: 4. Per germline, CDR1 SGHNT and CDR2 YENEEA. CDR3 DNA: TGTGCCAGCAGCTTGGGACTAGCGGGGGGCTTTTCCTACAATGAGCAGTTCTTC. Encoded protein: CASSLGLAGGFSYNEQFF.

The chain joins TRBV7-6 to TRBJ2-7; D is perhaps TRBD2 (6 bases). Germline assignment: CDR1 SGHVS and CDR2 FNYEAQ. The CDR3 is 14 amino acids. With 1 base removed from V and 2 bases from J, the gap between germline ends came to 9 bases. CDR3 region: CASSLVGRPYEQYF. Written as DNA, the CDR3 is TGTGCCAGCAGCTTAGTAGGGAGGCCCTACGAGCAGTACTTC.

The sample holds a few counts of this clone. The chain recombines TRBV5-6 with TRBJ2-7; D not resolved. Between the trimmed V and J ends, which lost 1 base and 4 bases, there was a span of 6 bases. This CDR3 contains 12 residues. Germline CDR1 reads SGHDT; CDR2 reads YYEEEE. The CDR3 sequence: CASSLLGYEQYF. CDR3 in DNA: TGTGCCAGCAGCTTGTTAGGGTACGAGCAGTACTTC.